This T cell receptor beta chain was obtained from a study of blood T cell repertoires in COVID-19 (dated by TCRdb to 2020 to 2021). Context from the whole study: Collaborator samples came from the United States, Italy and Spain and covered acute and convalescent phases of COVID-19. A de-identified subject ID, COVID-19 status, age in years and sex were almost always included in the sample metadata. The prospective study material was composed of cDNA or gDNA derived from T cells, B-cell-depleted T cells, or PBMCs. The repertoires were made available in a free public database intended to serve as a resource for research on the immune response to SARS-CoV-2. Subjects who had been exposed to COVID-19, were actively infected with it, or had recovered from it provided the deeply sampled blood TCRbeta repertoires that made up the dataset. Samples were obtained from the ongoing ImmuneRACE study (first 160 participants) and from some 1,200 subjects provided by 6 global collaborators. Where available, HLA class I and class II types were taken from metadata supplied by the sample provider and were not determined by assay-based typing.

Another Seattle source contributed samples from volunteer blood donors who had recovered from COVID-19. Collaborating institutions collected whole blood in K2EDTA tubes following their own protocols. For TCRbeta analysis, collaborator samples were shipped as frozen whole blood, as isolated PBMCs, or as DNA extracted from either sample type. Broad study findings and their caveats: The quantity of clinical and demographic metadata differed by source and by participant and was supplied without curation.

The immunoSEQ Assay, a bias-controlled multiplex PCR, was used to amplify TCRbeta CDR3 regions from genomic DNA. The original pipeline was this. Nucleated cell counts per sample were estimated from amplification of reference gene primers within the assay. To quantify the absolute abundance of each unique TCRbeta CDR3 rearrangement, sequence reads were collapsed and filtered. Productive Simpson clonality was computed per sample as the square root of Simpson's diversity index over productive rearrangements. TCRdb carries this immuneACCESS record with in-frame sequences only. Its versions omit some clonotypes, under half of them owing to an unresolved V gene in the studies checked, with the rest unexplained. V, J and clone size are taken as reported in that table, and D and trimming were inferred from the DNA itself. This sample holds about 250,000 clones; around 84% were observed only once. The top ten clonotypes cover approximately 1.4% of the sample.

To note about this clone: The clone's antigen remains unknown. Base qualities were left out, and no much larger clone turns up one base away.

From its cysteine to its phenylalanine, the CDR3 spans 16 amino acids. Solely the CDR3 DNA is kept, with 48 bases framed from the first base. Sequenced sample: peripheral blood. The origin of this receptor is a woman between 40 and 50 years old who had recovered from COVID-19. The rearrangement joined TRBV21-1 to TRBJ2-7; the table's D gene call, TRBD1, was not cross checked with the DNA. TRBV21-1 is shown as a pseudogene. The CDR3 corresponds to CASANLTQGVSYEQYF. Read as DNA, the sequence is TGTGCCAGCGCAAATTTGACACAGGGGGTCTCCTACGAGCAGTACTTC.